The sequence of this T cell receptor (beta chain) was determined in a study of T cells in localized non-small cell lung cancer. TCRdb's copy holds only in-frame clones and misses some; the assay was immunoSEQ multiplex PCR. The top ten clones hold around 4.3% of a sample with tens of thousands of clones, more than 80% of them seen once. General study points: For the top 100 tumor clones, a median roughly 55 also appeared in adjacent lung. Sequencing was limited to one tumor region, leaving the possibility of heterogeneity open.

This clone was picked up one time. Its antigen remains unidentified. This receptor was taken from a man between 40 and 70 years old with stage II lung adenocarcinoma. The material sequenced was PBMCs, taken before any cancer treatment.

CDR3 sequence: CASSVQRANSYNEQFF. CDR3 nucleotide sequence: TGTGCCAGCAGCGTCCAGCGGGCTAACTCCTACAATGAGCAGTTCTTC. The rearrangement uses TRBV9 and TRBJ2-1; the D gene is possibly TRBD2 (6 bases). Germline V lookup: CDR1 SGDLS, CDR2 YYNGEE. The CDR3 has 16 residues. The V gene lost 2 bases and the J gene lost 0 bases, with 12 bases spanning the gap.